This TCR beta chain is drawn from a study of Ad26.COV2.S vaccination and SARS-CoV-2 variants. Trimming pared 5 bases from V and 8 bases from J, leaving 12 bases between. Germline CDR1 reads MDHEN; CDR2 reads SYDVKM. This CDR3 spans 13 amino acids. Repertoires were generated with immunoSEQ multiplex PCR, while TCRdb's copy carries only in-frame clones and drops some. The top ten clones hold over 2% of a sample with some 500,000 clones, roughly 89% of them seen once. The treatment is: roughly 20 received Ad26.COV2.S at low or high dose, single or two shots; 5 received placebo; per-sample allocation not given. Sampling occurred on day 63 after the first vaccine or placebo injection. Adults aged 18-55 years in Boston included the donor.

This chain links TRBV28 with TRBJ1-4; unclear D gene. This TCR derives from a person aged 18 to 59 who received the Ad26.COV2.S COVID-19 vaccine or a placebo. The material sequenced was peripheral blood, taken in a trial of Ad26.COV2.S vaccine versus placebo. The CDR3 DNA reads as TGTGCCAGCAGTGACGATCCCAACGAAAAACTGTTTTTT. Its translation: CASSDDPNEKLFF.